This T cell receptor (beta chain) was identified in a study of cytomegalovirus exposure and HLA in healthy donors. The repertoire was sequenced with immunoSEQ multiplex PCR; TCRdb's copy has only in-frame clones and lacks some. This sample has roughly 150,000 clones, with around 80% found just once. Study-wide points: Researchers counted approximately 160 TCR beta chains as cytomegalovirus-associated. A few CMV-associated chains were confirmed in vitro to be specific for CMV antigens.

Turning to this clone: Its matching antigen is unknown.

Unmatched junction bases numbered 5, after V lost 5 bases and J lost 3 bases. Germline assignment: CDR1 SNHLY and CDR2 FYNNEI. The CDR3 consists of 14 residues. This rearrangement joins TRBV2 to TRBJ2-3; 7 bases match TRBD2. The origin of this receptor is a young man in good health and CMV-seropositive. Sequences were obtained from PBMCs. DNA for the CDR3: TGTGCCAGCAGTCTAGCGGTGAAGACAGATACGCAGTATTTT. It translates to CASSLAVKTDTQYF.